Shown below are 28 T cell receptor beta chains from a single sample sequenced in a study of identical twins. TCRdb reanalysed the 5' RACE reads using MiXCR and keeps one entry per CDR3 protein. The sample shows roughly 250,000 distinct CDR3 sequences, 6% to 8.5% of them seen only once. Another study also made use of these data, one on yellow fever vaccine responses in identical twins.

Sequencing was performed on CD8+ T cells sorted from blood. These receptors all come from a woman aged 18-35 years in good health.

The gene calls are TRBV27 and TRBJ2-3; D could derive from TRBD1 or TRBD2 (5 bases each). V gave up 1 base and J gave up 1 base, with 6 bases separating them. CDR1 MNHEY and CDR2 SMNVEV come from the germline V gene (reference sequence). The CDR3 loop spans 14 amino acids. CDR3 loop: CASSLLGGTDTQYF. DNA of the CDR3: TGTGCCAGCAGTTTATTGGGGGGCACAGATACGCAGTATTTT.

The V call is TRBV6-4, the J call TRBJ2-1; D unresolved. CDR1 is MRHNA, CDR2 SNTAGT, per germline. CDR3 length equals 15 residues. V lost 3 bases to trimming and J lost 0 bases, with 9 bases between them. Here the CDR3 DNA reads TGTGCCAGCAGTGAGCGACACAGCTCCTACAATGAGCAGTTCTTC. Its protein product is CASSERHSSYNEQFF.

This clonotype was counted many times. The CDR3 loop is CASSLEGRGSYNEQFF. The CDR3 DNA sequence: TGTGCCAGCAGCTTAGAGGGCAGGGGCTCCTACAATGAGCAGTTCTTC. The chain couples TRBV11-2 to TRBJ2-1, with D possibly TRBD1 on 6 matching bases. The V end lost 0 bases, the J end lost 0 bases, and 9 bases lay between the germline ends. This CDR3 spans 16 amino acids. The V gene's germline CDR1 is SGHAT and CDR2 FQNNGV. Complete variable domain (other parts from reference TRBV11-2 and TRBJ2-1): EAGVAQSPRYKIIEKRQSVAFWCNPISGHATLYWYQQILGQGPKLLIQFQNNGVVDDSQLPKDRFSAERLKGVDSTLKIQPAKLEDSAVYLCASSLEGRGSYNEQFFGPGTRLTVL.

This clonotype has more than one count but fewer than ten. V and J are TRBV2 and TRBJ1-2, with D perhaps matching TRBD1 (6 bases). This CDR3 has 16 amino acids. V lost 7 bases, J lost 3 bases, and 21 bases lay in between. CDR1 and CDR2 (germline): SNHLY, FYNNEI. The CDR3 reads CASTETERGGHYGYTF. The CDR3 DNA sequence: TGTGCCAGCACCGAAACCGAGCGGGGGGGCCACTATGGCTACACCTTC.

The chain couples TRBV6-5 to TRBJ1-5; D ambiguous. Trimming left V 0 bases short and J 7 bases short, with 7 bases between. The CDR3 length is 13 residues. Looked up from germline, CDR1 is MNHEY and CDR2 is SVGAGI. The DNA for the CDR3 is TGTGCCAGCAGTTACTCGCCAGCCCAGCCCCAGCATTTT. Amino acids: CASSYSPAQPQHF.

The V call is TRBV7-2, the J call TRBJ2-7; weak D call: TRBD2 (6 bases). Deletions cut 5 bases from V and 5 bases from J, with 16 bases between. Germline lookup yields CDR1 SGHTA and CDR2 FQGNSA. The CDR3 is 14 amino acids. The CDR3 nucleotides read TGTGCCAGCAGCATCCCCGGGAGCCCACACGAGCAGTACTTC. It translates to CASSIPGSPHEQYF.

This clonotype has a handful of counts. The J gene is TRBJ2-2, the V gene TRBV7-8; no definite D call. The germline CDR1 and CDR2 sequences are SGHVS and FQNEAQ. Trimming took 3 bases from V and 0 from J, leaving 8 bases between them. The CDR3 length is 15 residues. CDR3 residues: CASSFPDPNTGELFF. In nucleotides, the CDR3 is TGTGCCAGCAGCTTTCCCGACCCGAACACCGGGGAGCTGTTTTTT.

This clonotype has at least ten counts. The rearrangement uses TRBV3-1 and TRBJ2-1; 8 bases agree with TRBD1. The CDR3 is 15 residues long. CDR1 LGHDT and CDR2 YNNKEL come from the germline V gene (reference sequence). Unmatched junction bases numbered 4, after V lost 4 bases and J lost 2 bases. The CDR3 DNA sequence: TGTGCCAGCAGCCCGACAGGGGACGCCTACAATGAGCAGTTCTTC. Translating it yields CASSPTGDAYNEQFF.

The DNA of the CDR3 is TGTGCCACCAGCAGAGATCGGACTAGCGGGAGGGAAAAGGGGACCCAGTACTTC. This encodes CATSRDRTSGREKGTQYF. The chain has TRBV15 and TRBJ2-5; the match to TRBD2 covers 15 bases. The CDR3 is 18 residues long. V shed 0 bases and J 7 bases; nucleotides not matched to a gene: 9. The germline V gene has CDR1 LNHNV and CDR2 YYDKDF (reference sequence).

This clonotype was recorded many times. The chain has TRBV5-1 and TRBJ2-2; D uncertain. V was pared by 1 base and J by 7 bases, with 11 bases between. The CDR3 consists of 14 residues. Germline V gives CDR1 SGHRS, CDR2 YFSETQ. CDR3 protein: CASSLRLPGGELFF. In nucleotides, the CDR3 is TGCGCCAGCAGCTTGAGATTGCCGGGCGGGGAGCTGTTTTTT.

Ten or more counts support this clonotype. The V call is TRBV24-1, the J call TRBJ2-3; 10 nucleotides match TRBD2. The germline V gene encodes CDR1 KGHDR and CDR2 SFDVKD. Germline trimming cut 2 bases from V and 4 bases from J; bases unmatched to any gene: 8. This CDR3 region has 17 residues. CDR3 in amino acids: CATSDSLEREGPDTQYF. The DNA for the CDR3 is TGTGCCACCAGTGATTCCCTGGAGCGGGAGGGCCCAGATACGCAGTATTTT.

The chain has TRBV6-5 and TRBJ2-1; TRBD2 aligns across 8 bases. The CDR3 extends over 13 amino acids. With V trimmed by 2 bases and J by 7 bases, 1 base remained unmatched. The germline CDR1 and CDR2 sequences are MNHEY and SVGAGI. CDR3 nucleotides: TGTGCCAGCAGTTACGAGCGGGGGAATGAGCAGTTCTTC. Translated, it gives CASSYERGNEQFF.

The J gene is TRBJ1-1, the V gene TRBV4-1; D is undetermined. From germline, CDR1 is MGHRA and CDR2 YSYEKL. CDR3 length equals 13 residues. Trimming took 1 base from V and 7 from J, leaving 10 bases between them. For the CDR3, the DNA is TGCGCCAGCAGCCAAGGGGTCAGGAATGAAGCTTTCTTT. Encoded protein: CASSQGVRNEAFF.

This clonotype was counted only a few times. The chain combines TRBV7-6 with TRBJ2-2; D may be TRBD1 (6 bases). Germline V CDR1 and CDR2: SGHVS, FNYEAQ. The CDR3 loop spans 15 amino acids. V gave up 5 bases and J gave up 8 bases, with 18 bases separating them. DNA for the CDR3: TGTGCCAGCAGCCACTCCCGTCAGGGGAAGGGGGAGCTGTTTTTT. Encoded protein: CASSHSRQGKGELFF.

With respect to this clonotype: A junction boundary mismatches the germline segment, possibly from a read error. The CDR3 coding sequence is TGCTGTGCTAGAGGGGTCGGAAAGGGTCTATTCGGGGAGACCCAGTACTTC. Protein product: CCARGVGKGLFGETQYF. This chain links TRBV20-1 with TRBJ2-5, with D perhaps given as TRBD1 or TRBD2 (5 bases each). There are 17 residues in the CDR3. Germline CDR1 is DFQATT and CDR2 is SNEGSKA (reference sequence).

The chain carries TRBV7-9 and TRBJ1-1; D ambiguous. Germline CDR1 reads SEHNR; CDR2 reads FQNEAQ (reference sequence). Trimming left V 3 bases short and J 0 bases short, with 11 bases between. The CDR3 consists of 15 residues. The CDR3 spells CASSFLEQMNTEAFF. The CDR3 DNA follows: TGTGCCAGCAGCTTCCTTGAACAGATGAACACTGAAGCTTTCTTT.

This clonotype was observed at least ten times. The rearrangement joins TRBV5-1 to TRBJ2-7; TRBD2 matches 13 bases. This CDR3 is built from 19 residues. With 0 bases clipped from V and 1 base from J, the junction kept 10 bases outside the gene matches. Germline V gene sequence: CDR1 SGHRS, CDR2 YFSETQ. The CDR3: CASSLELAGGPPGSYEQYF. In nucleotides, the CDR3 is TGCGCCAGCAGCTTGGAACTAGCGGGAGGGCCACCCGGTTCCTACGAGCAGTACTTC.

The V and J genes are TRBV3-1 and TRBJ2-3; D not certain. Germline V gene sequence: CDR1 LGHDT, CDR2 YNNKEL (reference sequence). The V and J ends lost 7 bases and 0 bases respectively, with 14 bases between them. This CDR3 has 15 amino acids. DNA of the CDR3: TGTGCCAGCAACCCAGGACGTACTAGCACAGATACGCAGTATTTT. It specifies CASNPGRTSTDTQYF.

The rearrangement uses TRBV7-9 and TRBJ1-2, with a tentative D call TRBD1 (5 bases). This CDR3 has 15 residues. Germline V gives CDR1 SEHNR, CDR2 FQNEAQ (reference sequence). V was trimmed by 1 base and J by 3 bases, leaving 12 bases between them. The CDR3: CASSLVPGRDYGYTF. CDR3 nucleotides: TGTGCCAGCAGCTTAGTTCCAGGGAGGGACTATGGCTACACCTTC.

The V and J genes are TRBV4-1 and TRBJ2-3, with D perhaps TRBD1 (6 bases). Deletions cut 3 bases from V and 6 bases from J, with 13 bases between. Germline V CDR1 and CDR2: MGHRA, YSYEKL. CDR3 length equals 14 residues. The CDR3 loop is CASSHQRGSDTQYF. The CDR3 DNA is TGCGCCAGCAGCCACCAGAGGGGGTCTGATACGCAGTATTTT.

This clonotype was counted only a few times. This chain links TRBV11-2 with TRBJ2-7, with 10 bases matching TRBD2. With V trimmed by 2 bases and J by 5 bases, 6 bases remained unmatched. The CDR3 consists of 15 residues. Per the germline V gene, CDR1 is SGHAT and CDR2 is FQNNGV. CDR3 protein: CASSLIAGGSNEQYF. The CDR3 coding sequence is TGTGCCAGCAGCTTAATAGCGGGAGGAAGTAACGAGCAGTACTTC.

CDR3 sequence (DNA): TGTGCCAGCAGTGAGGGACAGGAGAACACTGAAGCTTTCTTT. This codes for CASSEGQENTEAFF. The chain recombines TRBV6-1 with TRBJ1-1; 8 nucleotides agree with TRBD1. The CDR3 has 14 residues. From germline, CDR1 is MNHNS and CDR2 SASEGT. The trim removed 3 bases at V and 1 base at J, leaving 1 base unmatched.

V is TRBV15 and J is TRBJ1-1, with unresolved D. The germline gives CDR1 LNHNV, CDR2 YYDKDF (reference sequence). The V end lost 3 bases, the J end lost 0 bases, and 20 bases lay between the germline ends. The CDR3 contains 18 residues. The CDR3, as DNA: TGTGCCACCAGCAGTCCGATCGCAGGTGGTTCGATGAACACTGAAGCTTTCTTT. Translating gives CATSSPIAGGSMNTEAFF.

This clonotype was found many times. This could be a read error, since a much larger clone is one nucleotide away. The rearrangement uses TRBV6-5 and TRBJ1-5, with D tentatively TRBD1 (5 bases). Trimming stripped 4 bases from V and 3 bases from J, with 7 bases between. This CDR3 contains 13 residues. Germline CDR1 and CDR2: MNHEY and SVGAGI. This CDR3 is CASSLGDNQPQHF. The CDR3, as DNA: TGTGCCAGCAGTTTAGGGGACAATCAGCCCCAGCATTTT.

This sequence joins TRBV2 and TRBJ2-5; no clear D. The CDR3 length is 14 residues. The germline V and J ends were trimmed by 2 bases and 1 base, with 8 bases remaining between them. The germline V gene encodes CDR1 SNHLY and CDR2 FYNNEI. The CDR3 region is CASSELPGQETQYF. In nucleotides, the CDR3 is TGTGCCAGCAGTGAACTCCCAGGCCAAGAGACCCAGTACTTC.

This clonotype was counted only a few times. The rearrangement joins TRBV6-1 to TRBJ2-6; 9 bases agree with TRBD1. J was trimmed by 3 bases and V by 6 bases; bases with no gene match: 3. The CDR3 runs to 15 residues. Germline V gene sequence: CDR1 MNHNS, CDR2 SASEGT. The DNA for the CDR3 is TGTGCCAGCAGAGACAGGGGGAATGGGGCCAACGTCCTGACTTTC. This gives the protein CASRDRGNGANVLTF.

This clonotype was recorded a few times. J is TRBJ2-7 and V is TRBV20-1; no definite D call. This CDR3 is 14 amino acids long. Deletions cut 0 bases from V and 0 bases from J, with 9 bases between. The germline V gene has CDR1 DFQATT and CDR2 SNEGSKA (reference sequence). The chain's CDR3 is CSARDLQSSYEQYF. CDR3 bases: TGCAGTGCTAGAGATTTGCAGAGCTCCTACGAGCAGTACTTC.

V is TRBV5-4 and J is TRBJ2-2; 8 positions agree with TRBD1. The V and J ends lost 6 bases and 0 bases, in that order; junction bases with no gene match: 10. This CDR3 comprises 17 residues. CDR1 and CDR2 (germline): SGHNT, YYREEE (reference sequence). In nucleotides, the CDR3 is TGTGCCAGCACCCCCTGGGGACAGGCGTCGAACACCGGGGAGCTGTTTTTT. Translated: CASTPWGQASNTGELFF.